The rows below give T cell receptor beta chains drawn from one sample of a study of blood T cells in healthy people across ages. MiXCR, applied by TCRdb to the 5' RACE reads, yields one record per CDR3 protein. The data contain roughly 900,000 distinct CDR3 sequences, 29% of them singletons. Sample: blood. The receptors originated from a woman of 80 years or more in good health. CDR3s include the opening cysteine and the closing phenylalanine or tryptophan. Fields, in order: J gene, D gene, V gene, clone size, CDR3 DNA, CDR3 protein. D genes are given only for firm matches. Expanded clones are given a class, and other clones once, few, many or no size at all.

TRBJ1-2 TRBD1 TRBV11-3 few TGTGCCACAAGCAGGGGGGAGTCTTATGGCTACACCTTC CATSRGESYGYTF
TRBJ1-1 TRBD1 TRBV20-1 few TGCAGTGCTAGAAACCCGGGACAGGGGAACACTGAAGCTTTCTTT CSARNPGQGNTEAFF
TRBJ1-4 TRBD1 TRBV6-5 - TGTGCCAGCAGTTACTCAGCAGGGGGCCCTGAAAAACTGTTTTTT CASSYSAGGPEKLFF
TRBJ1-2 TRBD1 TRBV15 - TGTGCCACCAGCAGAGATACGGGACAGAACTATGGCTACACCTTC CATSRDTGQNYGYTF
TRBJ1-4 - TRBV5-6 few TGTGCCAGCAGCTTCGCAGGGGTTTATGATGAAAAACTGTTTTTT CASSFAGVYDEKLFF
TRBJ2-2 - TRBV5-1 - TGCGCCAGCAGCTTGCTTGGCCAGCCCGGCGGGGAGCTGTTTTTT CASSLLGQPGGELFF
TRBJ1-6 - TRBV27 few TGTGCCAGCAGTTTACAGGGAATTTCATATAATTCACCCCTCCACTTT CASSLQGISYNSPLHF
TRBJ2-3 - TRBV6-2/TRBV6-3 - TGTGCCAGCAGTACCTATCGGGGGGCTTCAGATACGCAGTATTTT CASSTYRGASDTQYF
TRBJ2-7 - TRBV5-5 few TGTGCCAGCAGCATAGTACAGGAGGCCCCCTACGAGCAGTACTTC CASSIVQEAPYEQYF
TRBJ1-2 - TRBV14 - TGTGCCAGCAGTAGCAGGGGCCGCTATGGCCACACCTTC CASSSRGRYGHTF
TRBJ2-7 - TRBV25-1 many TGTGCCAGCACTGGTGGCTACGAGCAGTACTTC CASTGGYEQYF
TRBJ2-3 - TRBV7-2 many TGTGCCAGCAGCTTAGATTCTGGAGGTACGCAGTATTTT CASSLDSGGTQYF
TRBJ2-1 TRBD2 TRBV7-9 once TGTGCCAGCAGCCTCGGACTAGCGGGAGGGTCCAGCTCCTACAATGAGCAGTTCTTC CASSLGLAGGSSSYNEQFF
TRBJ2-4 TRBD1 TRBV20-1 many TGCAGTGCTAGAGGGGACAGCCATGCCAAAAACATTCAGTACTTC CSARGDSHAKNIQYF
TRBJ1-1 - TRBV6-2/TRBV6-3 many TGTGCCAGCAACTACGGAGGAGGGAGAGGCACTGAAGCTTTCTTT CASNYGGGRGTEAFF